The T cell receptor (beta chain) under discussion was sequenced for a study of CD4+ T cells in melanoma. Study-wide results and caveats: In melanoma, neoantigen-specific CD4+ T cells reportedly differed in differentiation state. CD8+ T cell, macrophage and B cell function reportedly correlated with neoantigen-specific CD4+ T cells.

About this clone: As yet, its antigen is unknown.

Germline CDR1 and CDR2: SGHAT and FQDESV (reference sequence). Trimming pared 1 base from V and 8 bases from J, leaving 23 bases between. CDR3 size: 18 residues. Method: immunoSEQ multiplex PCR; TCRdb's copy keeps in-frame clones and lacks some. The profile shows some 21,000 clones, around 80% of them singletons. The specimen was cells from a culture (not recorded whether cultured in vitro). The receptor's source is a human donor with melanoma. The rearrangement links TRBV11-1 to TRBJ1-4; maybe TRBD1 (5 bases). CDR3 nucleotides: TGTGCCAGCAGCTTAGAACGCGTCGGCAGGGCCCAAGTGGAAAAACTGTTTTTT. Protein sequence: CASSLERVGRAQVEKLFF.